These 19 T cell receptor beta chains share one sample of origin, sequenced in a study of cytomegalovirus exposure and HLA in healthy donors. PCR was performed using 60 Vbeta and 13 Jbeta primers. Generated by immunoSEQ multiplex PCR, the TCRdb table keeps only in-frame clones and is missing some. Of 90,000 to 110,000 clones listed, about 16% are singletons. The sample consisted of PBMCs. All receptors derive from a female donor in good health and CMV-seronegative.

The CDR3 spells CASSLVHYTEAFF. CDR3 coding DNA: TGTGCCAGCAGTCTAGTCCACTACACTGAAGCTTTCTTT. This rearrangement joins TRBV27 to TRBJ1-1; no firm D call. The CDR3 loop spans 13 amino acids. CDR1 and CDR2 (germline): MNHEY, SMNVEV (reference sequence). V was shortened by 5 bases and J by 3 bases, with 10 bases between the two germline ends.

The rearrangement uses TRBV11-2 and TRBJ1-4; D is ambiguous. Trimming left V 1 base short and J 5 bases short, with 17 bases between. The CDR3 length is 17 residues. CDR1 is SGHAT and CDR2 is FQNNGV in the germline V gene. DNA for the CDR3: TGTGCCAGCAGCTTAGTCGGCCGGGGAACCTCAAATGAAAAACTGTTTTTT. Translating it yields CASSLVGRGTSNEKLFF.

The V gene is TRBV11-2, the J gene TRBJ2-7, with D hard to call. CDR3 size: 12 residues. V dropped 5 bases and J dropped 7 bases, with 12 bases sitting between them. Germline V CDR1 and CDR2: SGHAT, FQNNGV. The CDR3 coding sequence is TGTGCCAGCAGCCCTTATGAGTGGGAGCAGTACTTC. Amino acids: CASSPYEWEQYF.

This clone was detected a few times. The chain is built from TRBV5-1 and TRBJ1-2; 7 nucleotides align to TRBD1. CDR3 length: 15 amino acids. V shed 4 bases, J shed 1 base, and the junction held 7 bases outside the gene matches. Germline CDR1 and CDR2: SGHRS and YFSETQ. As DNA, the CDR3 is TGCGCCAGCAGCCCGGAGGGGGACAGTAACTATGGCTACACCTTC. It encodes CASSPEGDSNYGYTF.

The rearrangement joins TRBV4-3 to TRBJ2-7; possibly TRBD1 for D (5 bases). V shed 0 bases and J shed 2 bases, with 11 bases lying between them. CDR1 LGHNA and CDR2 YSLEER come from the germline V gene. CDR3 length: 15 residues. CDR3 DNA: TGCGCCAGCAGCCAAGATCTTGACAGACCCTACGAGCAGTACTTC. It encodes CASSQDLDRPYEQYF.

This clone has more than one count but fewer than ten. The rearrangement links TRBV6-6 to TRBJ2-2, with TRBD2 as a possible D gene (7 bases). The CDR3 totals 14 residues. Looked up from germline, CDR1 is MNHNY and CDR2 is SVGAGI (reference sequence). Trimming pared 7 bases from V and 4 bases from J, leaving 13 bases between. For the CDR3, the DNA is TGTGCCAGCAACCCCCGGGGGGCCACCGGGGAGCTGTTTTTT. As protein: CASNPRGATGELFF.

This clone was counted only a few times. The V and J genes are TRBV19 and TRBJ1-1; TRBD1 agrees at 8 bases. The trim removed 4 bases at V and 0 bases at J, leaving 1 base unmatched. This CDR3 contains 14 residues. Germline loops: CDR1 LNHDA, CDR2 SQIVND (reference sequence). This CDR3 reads CASSRGQVNTEAFF. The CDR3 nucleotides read TGTGCCAGTAGTAGGGGACAGGTGAACACTGAAGCTTTCTTT.

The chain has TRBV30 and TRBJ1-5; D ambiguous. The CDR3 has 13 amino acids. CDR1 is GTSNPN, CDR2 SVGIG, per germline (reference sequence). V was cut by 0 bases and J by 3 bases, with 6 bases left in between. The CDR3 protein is CAWSVAVNQPQHF. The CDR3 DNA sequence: TGTGCCTGGAGTGTAGCGGTCAATCAGCCCCAGCATTTT. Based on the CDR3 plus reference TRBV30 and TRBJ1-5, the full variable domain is SQTIHQWPATLVQPVGSPLSLECTVEGTSNPNLYWYRQAAGRGLQLLFYSVGIGQISSEVPQNLSASRPQDRQFILSSKKLLLSDSGFYLCAWSVAVNQPQHFGDGTRLSIL.

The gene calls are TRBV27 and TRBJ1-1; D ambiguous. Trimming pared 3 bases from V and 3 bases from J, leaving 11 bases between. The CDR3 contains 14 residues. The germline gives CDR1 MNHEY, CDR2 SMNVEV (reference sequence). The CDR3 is CASSFGARDTEAFF. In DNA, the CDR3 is TGTGCCAGCAGTTTTGGTGCGAGAGACACTGAAGCTTTCTTT.

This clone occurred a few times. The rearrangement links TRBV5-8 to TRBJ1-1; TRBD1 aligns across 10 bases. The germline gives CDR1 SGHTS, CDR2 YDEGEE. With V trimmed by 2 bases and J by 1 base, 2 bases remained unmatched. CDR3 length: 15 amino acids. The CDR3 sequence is CASSLGQGGNTEAFF. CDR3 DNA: TGTGCCAGCAGCTTAGGACAGGGGGGGAACACTGAAGCTTTCTTT.

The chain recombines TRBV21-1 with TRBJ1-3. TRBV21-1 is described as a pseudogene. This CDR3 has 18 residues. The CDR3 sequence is CASSSWGGASLFGNTIYF. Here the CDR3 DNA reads TGTGCCAGCAGCTCCTGGGGGGGGGCCAGTCTCTTTGGAAACACCATATATTTT.

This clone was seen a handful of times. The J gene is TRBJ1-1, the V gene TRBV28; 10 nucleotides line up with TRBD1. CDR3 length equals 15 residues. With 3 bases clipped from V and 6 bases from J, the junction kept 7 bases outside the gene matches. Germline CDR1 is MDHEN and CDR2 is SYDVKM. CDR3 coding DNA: TGTGCCAGCAGTTTGATTAGACAGGGGGCGGCTGAAGCTTTCTTT. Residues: CASSLIRQGAAEAFF.

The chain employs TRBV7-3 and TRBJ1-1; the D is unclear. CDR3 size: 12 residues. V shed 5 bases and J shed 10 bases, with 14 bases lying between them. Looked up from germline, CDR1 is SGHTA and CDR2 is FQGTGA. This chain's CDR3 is CASSPLGGVAFF. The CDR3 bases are TGTGCCAGCAGCCCCCTCGGCGGGGTAGCTTTCTTT. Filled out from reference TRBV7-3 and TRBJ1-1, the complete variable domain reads GAGVSQTPSNKVTEKGKYVELRCDPISGHTALYWYRQSLGQGPEFLIYFQGTGAADDSGLPNDRFFAVRPEGSVSTLKIQRTERGDSAVYLCASSPLGGVAFFGQGTRLTVV.

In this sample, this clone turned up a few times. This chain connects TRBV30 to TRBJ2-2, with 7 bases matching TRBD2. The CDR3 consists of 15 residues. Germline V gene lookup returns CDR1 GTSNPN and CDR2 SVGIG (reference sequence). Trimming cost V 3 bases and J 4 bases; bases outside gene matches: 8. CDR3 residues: CAWRFGGVGTGELFF. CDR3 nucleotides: TGTGCCTGGAGATTTGGGGGGGTGGGCACCGGGGAGCTGTTTTTT. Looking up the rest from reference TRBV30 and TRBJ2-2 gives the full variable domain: SQTIHQWPATLVQPVGSPLSLECTVEGTSNPNLYWYRQAAGRGLQLLFYSVGIGQISSEVPQNLSASRPQDRQFILSSKKLLLSDSGFYLCAWRFGGVGTGELFFGEGSRLTVL.

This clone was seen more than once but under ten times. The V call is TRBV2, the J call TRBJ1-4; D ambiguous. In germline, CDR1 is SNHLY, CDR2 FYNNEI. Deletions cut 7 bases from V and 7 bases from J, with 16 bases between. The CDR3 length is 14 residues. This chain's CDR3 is CASNWLSGVEKLFF. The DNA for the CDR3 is TGTGCCAGCAATTGGCTTTCGGGTGTTGAAAAACTGTTTTTT.

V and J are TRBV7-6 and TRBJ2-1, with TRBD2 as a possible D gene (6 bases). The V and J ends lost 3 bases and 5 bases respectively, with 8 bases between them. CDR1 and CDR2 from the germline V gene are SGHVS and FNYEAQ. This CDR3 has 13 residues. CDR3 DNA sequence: TGTGCCAGCAGCTTTGGCGGGGACAATGAGCAGTTCTTC. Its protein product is CASSFGGDNEQFF.

This CDR3 is CSVDGQHTGELFF. In DNA form, the CDR3 reads TGCAGCGTTGACGGACAGCACACCGGGGAGCTGTTTTTT. J is TRBJ2-2 and V is TRBV29-1; D possibly corresponds to TRBD1 (6 bases). This CDR3 has 13 residues. With 3 bases removed from V and 3 bases from J, the gap between germline ends came to 8 bases. Germline assignment: CDR1 SQVTM and CDR2 ANQGSEA.

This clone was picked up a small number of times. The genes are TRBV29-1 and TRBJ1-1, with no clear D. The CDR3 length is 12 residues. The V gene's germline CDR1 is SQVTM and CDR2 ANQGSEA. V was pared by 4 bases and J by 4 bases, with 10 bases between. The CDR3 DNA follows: TGCAGCGTTGGGACTAAGGGCACTGAAGCTTTCTTT. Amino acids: CSVGTKGTEAFF.

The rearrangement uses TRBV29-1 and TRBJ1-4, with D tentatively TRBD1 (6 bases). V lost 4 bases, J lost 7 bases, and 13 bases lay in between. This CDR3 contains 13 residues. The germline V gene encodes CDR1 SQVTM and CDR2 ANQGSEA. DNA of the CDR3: TGCAGCGTTGCACAGGGTGGTGTTGAAAAACTGTTTTTT. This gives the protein CSVAQGGVEKLFF.